This T cell receptor beta chain was sequenced during a study of beta chain features in type 1 diabetes. Germline V gene sequence: CDR1 LNHDA, CDR2 SQIVND (reference sequence). Trimming removed 3 bases from V and 5 bases from J; junction bases left unmatched: 10. The CDR3 loop spans 15 amino acids. Regarding the study as a whole: Any HLA-type effect on TCRB rearrangement remained unresolved here.

For this clone: Its matching antigen is unknown.

Sequenced material consisted of expressed TCRB transcripts (all of the isolated RNA was reverse transcribed). About 3.57 million reads, on average, came from each naive, central memory and regulatory T cell sample. Here immunoSEQ multiplex PCR was the method, and the copy in TCRdb shows in-frame clones only, minus some. The data hold 500,000 to 700,000 clones, with around 16% observed a single time. All of the sorted populations showed purity greater than 98%. The specimen sequenced was naive CD4+ T cells from blood. J is TRBJ2-7 and V is TRBV19, with 7 positions matching TRBD2. The TCR sequence derives from a man between 18 and 29 years old in good health. CDR3 sequence reads: CASSIGSAGEDEQYF. For the CDR3, the DNA is TGTGCCAGTAGTATCGGTTCGGCGGGAGAAGACGAGCAGTACTTC.